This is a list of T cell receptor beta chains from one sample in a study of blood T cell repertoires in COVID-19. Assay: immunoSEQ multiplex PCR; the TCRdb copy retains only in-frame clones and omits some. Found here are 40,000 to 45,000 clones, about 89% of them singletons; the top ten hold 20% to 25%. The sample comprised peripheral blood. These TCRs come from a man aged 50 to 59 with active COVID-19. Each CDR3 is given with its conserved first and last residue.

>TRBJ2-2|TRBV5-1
CASQNTGELFF
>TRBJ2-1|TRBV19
CASSIVGGGMGGSYNEQFF
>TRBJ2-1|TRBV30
CAWSVTSGSYNEQFF
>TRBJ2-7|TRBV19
CASSIGGRVYEQYF
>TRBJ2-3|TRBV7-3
CASSSTGSDTQYF
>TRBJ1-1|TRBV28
CASSLVGTGSIAEAFF
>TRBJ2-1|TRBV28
CASSLTSGRVGEQFF
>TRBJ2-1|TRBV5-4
CASSWGAGVSEQFF
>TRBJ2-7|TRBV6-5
CASSFSYEQYF
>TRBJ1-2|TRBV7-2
CASSLEEGVNYGYTF
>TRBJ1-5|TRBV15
CATSRDFGGLSNQPQHF
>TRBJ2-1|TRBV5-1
CASSIIADSYNEQFF
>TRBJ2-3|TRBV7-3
CASSLGAGGTDTQYF
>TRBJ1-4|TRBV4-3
CASSPTGRNEKLFF
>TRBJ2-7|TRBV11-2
CASSGRSSYEQYF
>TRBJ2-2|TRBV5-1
CASNRQSGTYTGELFF
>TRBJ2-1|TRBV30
CAWNRGQDNEQFF
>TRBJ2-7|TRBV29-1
CSAREDSSYEQYF
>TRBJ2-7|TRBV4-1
CASSQDPPAGEQYF
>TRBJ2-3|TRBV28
CASSLSYPGLAGDTQYF
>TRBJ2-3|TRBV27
CATTNTGGTDTQYF
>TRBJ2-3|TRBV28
CASSPSDTQYF
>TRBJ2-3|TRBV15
CATSRGESPDTQYF
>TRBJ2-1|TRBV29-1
CSVEVGLGEGFFSSYNEQFF
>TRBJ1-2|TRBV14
CASSPRSEAYGYTF
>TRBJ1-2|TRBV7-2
CASSSTNYGYTF
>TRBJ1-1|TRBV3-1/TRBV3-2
CASSLGGQGASEAFF
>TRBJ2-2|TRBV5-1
CATRTSGNTGELFF
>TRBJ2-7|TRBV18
CASSPGLDYEQYF
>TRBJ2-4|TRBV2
CASSERAGGALAKNIQYF
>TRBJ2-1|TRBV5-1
CASRNSGRDYNEQFF
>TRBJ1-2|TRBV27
CASSDVRGDVYGYTF
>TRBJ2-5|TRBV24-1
CATSPGGETQYF
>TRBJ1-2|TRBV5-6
CASSLRRAPYYGYTF
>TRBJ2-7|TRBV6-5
CASNLVYEQYF
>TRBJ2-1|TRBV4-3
CASSQAAGGGNEQFF
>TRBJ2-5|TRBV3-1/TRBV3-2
CASSNSYQETQYF
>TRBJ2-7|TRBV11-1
CASSFAGLSYEQYF
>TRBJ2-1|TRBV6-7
CASSYSDRGNSEQFF
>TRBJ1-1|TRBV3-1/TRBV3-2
CASAPGNTEAFF
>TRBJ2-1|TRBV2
CASQGRGDDEQFF
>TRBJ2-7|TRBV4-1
CASSQDIPREQYF
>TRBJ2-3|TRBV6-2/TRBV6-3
CASSYSTEGEGYADTQYF
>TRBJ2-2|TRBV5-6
CASSPPGPSTGELFF
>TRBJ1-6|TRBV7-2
CASSLGTGLSSPLHF
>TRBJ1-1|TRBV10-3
CAIIDPPGAEAFF
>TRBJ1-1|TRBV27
CASSLNRNTEAFF
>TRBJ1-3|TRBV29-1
CSVGGLGSSGNTIYF
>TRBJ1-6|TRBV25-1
CASSRAGRESPLHF
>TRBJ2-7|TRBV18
CASSPGQGLYEQYF
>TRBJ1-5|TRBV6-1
CASSERGSNQPQHF
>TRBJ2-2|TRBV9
CASSSNRGQGSTGELFF
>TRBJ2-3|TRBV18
CASSPVGQGSDTQYF
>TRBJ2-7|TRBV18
CASSPLGGSAGPYEQYF
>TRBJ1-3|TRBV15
CATSAGDISSGNTIYF